The clone carrying this TCR beta chain was observed once. This sample stems from a study of blood T cell repertoires in COVID-19. Background on the study: Both acute and convalescent COVID-19 samples were obtained from the United States, Italy and Spain. Sources were T cells, B-cell-depleted T cells, or PBMCs; the material itself was cDNA or gDNA.

In the original workflow: Nucleated cell number was recorded as an estimate derived from reference gene primer amplification. Only in-frame clones appear in the TCRdb table, and some are missing; sequencing was by immunoSEQ multiplex PCR. V, J and clone size are those of that table, while D and trimming were read from the DNA. The sample includes 20,000 to 30,000 clones, around 95% seen only once; the top ten take 4% to 5%. This CDR3 has 14 amino acids. CDR1 and CDR2 (germline): DFQATT, SNEGSKA (reference sequence). The V end lost 3 bases, the J end lost 5 bases, and 13 bases lay between the germline ends.

What was sequenced was peripheral blood. The receptor's source is a human donor with active COVID-19. The donor label of this sample is uncertain. V is TRBV20-1 and J is TRBJ2-2, with D tentatively TRBD1 (6 bases). CDR3 residues: CSASRTRGTGELFF. The CDR3, as DNA: TGCAGTGCTAGTAGGACGAGGGGGACCGGGGAGCTGTTTTTT.